The T cell receptor beta chain described here comes from a study of T cells in Graves' hyperthyroidism and ophthalmopathy. The TCR beta CDR3 regions underwent amplification using RNA transcripts as the source. HTBI primers were used for first-round RT-PCR of the TCR CDR3. In TCRdb, the multiplex PCR reads were re-called with MiXCR into one record per CDR3 protein. The data hold around 300,000 distinct CDR3 sequences, with about 14% observed a single time. This clonotype was seen repeatedly, ten times or more. Its antigen remains unidentified. The junction departs from germline at one end; a sequencing error may be responsible. Those with hyperthyroidism were 18 to 65 years old, newly diagnosed, and ill for under 2 months. PBMCs were derived from roughly 10 ml fresh peripheral blood. The CDR3 contains 13 residues. Germline V gene lookup returns CDR1 KGHDR and CDR2 SFDVKD. General study points: Blood also showed most of the thyroid clonotypes that were expanded above 0.001.

The chain uses TRBV24-1 and TRBJ2-5; a weak D match, TRBD2 (5 bases). This clonotype was obtained from a woman between 25 and 40 years old with Graves' hyperthyroidism that later progressed to Graves' ophthalmopathy. Material: blood. The CDR3 region has the DNA TGTGCCACCAGTGTTTTGGAGGTAGAGACCCAGTACTTC. Translating gives CATSVLEVETQYF.